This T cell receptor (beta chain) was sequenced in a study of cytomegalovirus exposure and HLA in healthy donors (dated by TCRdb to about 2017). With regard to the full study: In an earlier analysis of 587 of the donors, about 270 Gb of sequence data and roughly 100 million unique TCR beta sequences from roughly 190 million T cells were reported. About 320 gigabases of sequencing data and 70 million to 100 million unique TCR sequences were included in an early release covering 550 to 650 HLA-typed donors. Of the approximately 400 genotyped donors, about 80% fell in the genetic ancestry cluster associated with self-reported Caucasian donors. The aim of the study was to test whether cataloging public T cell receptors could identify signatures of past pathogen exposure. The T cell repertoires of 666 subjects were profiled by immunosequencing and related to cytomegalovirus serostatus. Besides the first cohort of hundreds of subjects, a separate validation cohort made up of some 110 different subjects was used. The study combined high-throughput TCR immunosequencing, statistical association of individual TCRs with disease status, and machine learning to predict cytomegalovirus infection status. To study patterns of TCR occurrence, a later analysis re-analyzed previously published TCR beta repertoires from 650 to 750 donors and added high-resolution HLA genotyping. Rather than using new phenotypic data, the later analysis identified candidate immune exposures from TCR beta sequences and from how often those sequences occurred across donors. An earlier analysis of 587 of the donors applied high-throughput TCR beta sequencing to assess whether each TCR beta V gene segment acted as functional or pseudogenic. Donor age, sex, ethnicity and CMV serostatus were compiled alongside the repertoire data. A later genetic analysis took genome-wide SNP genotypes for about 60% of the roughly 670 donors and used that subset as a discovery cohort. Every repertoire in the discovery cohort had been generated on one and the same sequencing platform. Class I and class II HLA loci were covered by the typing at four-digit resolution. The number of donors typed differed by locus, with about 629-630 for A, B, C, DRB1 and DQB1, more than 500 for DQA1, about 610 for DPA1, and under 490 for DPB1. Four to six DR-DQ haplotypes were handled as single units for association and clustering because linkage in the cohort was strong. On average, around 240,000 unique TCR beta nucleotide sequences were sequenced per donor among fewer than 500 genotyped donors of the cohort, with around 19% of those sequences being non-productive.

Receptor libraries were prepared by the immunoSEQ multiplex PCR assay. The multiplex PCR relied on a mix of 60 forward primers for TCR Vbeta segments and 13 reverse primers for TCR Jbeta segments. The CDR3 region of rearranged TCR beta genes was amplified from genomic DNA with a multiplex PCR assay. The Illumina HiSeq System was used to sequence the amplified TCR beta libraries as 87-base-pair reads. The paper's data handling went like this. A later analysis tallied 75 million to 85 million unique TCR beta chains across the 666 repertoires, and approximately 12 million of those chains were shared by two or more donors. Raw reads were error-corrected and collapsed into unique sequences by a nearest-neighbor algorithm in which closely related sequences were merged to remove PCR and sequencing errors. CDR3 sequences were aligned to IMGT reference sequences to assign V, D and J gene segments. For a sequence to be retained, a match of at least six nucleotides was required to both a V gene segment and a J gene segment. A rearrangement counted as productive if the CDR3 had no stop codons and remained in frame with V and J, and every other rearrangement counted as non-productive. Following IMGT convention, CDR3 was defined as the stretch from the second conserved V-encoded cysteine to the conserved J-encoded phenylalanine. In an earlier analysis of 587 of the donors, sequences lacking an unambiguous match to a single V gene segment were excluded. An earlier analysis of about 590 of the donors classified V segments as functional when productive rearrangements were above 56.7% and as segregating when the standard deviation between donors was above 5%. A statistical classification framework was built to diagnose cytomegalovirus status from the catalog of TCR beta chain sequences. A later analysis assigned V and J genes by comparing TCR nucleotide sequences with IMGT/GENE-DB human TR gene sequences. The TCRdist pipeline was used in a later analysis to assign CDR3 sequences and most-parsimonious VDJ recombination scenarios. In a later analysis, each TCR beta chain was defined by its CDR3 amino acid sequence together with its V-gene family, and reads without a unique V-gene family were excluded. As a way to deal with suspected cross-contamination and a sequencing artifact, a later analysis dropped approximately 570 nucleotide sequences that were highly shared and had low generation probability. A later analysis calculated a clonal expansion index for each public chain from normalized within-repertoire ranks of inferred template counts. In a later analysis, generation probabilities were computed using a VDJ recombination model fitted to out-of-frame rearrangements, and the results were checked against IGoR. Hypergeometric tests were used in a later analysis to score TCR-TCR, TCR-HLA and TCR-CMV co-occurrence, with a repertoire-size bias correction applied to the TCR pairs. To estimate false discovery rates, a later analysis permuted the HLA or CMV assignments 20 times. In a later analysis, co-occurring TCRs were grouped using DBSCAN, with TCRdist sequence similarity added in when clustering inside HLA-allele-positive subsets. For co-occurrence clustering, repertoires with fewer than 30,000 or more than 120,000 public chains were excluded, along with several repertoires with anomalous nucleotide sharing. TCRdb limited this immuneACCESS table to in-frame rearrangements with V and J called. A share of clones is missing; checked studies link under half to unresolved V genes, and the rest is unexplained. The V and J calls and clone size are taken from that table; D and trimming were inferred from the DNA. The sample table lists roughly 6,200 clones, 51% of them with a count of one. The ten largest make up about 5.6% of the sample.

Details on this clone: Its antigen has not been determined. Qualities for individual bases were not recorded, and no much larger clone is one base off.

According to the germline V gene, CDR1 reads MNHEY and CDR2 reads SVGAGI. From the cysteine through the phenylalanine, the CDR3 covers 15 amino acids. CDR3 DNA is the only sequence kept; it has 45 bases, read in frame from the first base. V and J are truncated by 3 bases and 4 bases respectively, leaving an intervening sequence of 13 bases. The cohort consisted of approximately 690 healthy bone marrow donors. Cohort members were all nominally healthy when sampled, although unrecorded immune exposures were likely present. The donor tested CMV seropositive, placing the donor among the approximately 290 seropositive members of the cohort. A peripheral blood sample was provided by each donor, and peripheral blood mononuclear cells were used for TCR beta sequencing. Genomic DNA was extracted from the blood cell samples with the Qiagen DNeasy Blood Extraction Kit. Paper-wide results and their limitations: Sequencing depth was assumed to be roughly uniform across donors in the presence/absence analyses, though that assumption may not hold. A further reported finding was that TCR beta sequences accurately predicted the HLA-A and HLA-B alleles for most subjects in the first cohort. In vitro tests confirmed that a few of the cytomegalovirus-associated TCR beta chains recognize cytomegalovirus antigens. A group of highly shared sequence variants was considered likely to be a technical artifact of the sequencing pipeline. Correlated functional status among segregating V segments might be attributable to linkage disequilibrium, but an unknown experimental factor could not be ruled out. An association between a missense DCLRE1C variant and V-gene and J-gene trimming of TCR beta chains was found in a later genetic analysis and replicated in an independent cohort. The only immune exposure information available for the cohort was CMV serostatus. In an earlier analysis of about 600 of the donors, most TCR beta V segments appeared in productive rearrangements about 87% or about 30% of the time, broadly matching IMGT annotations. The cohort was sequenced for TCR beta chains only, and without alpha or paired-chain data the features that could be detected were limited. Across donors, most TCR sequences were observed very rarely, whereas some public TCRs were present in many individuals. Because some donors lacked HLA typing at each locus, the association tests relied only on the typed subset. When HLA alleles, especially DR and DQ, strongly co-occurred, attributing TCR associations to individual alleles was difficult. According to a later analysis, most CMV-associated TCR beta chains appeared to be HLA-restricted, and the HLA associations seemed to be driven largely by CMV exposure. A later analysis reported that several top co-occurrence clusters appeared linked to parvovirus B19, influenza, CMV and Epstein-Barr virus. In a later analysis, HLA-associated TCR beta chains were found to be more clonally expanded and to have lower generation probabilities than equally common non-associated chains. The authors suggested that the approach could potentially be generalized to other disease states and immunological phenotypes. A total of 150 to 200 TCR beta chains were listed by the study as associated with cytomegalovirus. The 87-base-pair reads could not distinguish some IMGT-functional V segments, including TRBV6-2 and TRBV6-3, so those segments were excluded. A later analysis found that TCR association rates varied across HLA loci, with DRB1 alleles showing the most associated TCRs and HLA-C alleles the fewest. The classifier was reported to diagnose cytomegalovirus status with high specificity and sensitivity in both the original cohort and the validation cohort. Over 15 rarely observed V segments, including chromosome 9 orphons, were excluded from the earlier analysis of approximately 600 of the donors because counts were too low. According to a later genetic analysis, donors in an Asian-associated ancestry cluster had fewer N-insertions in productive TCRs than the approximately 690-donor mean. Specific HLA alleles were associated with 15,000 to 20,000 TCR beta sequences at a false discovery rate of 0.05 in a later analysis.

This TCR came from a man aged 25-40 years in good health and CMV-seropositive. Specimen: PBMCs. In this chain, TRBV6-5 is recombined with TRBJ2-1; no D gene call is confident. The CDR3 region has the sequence CASSYRPGRYNEQFF. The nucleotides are TGTGCCAGCAGTTATCGTCCCGGTCGGTACAATGAGCAGTTCTTC.